This TCR beta chain appears in the sequencing data of a study of blood T cell repertoires in COVID-19. Turning to the study itself: PBMCs, B-cell-depleted T cells, or T cells provided the cDNA or gDNA that made up the material.

This clone has only one observation. Germline values: CDR1 SNHLY, CDR2 FYNNEI. J gave up 3 bases and V 6 bases, and 5 bases lay outside the gene matches. The CDR3 runs to 15 residues. TCRdb's copy holds only in-frame clones and misses some; the assay was immunoSEQ multiplex PCR. The repertoire consists of approximately 170,000 clones, with under 85% occurring once and the leading ten covering 13%. This receptor was identified in a man aged 65 to 85 who had recovered from COVID-19. V usage is TRBV2 and J usage is TRBJ2-5, with 12 bases matching TRBD2. Sequenced material: peripheral blood. CDR3 coding DNA: TGTGCCAGCAGCCCCGGACTAGCGGGGAAAGAGACCCAGTACTTC. Amino acid sequence: CASSPGLAGKETQYF.